One sample yielded the 17 T cell receptor beta chains listed below, sequenced in a study of STAT5B mutations in CD4+ large granular lymphocyte leukemia. Assay: immunoSEQ multiplex PCR; the TCRdb copy retains only in-frame clones and omits some. The table includes 30,000 to 40,000 clones, around 76% detected once. The specimen was CD4+ T cells from blood buffy coats. These receptors originate from a human donor in good health.

The chain employs TRBV11-2 and TRBJ2-1; 8 bases match TRBD2. CDR1 SGHAT and CDR2 FQNNGV come from the germline V gene. V lost 1 base, J lost 4 bases, and 9 bases stayed unmatched. The length of the CDR3 is 17 residues. Here the CDR3 reads CASSLAGRGVFYNEQFF. CDR3 in DNA: TGTGCCAGCAGCTTAGCCGGGAGGGGGGTTTTTTACAATGAGCAGTTCTTC. Full variable domain (remainder filled in from reference TRBV11-2 and TRBJ2-1): EAGVAQSPRYKIIEKRQSVAFWCNPISGHATLYWYQQILGQGPKLLIQFQNNGVVDDSQLPKDRFSAERLKGVDSTLKIQPAKLEDSAVYLCASSLAGRGVFYNEQFFGPGTRLTVL.

This clone appeared once. The chain has TRBV7-9 and TRBJ1-4; TRBD1 is a possible D gene (6 bases). This CDR3 region has 14 residues. V lost 1 base and J lost 5, with 8 bases in between. CDR1 is SEHNR and CDR2 is FQNEAQ in the germline V gene (reference sequence). CDR3 nucleotides: TGTGCCAGCAGCTTAGTACAGGGAAATGAAAAACTGTTTTTT. It specifies CASSLVQGNEKLFF.

This rearrangement joins TRBV19 to TRBJ2-1, with D perhaps matching TRBD2 (5 bases). The CDR3 runs 14 residues. Germline values: CDR1 LNHDA, CDR2 SQIVND (reference sequence). V was clipped by 5 bases and J by 3 bases, with 11 bases between them. Written as DNA, the CDR3 is TGTGCCAGTAGTGCTGGACTGGACTACAATGAGCAGTTCTTC. Protein product: CASSAGLDYNEQFF.

This chain's CDR3 is CASGTGTGGYGYTF. For the CDR3, the DNA is TGTGCCAGCGGGACAGGGACAGGGGGCTATGGCTACACCTTC. The rearrangement uses TRBV2 and TRBJ1-2; 11 bases are shared with TRBD1. Per the germline V gene, CDR1 is SNHLY and CDR2 is FYNNEI. The CDR3 extends over 14 amino acids. V was pared by 8 bases and J by 4 bases, with 6 bases of the junction left unmatched.

The chain links TRBV5-4 to TRBJ2-7, with D possibly matching TRBD1 (8 bases). CDR1 and CDR2 (germline): SGHNT, YYREEE (reference sequence). This CDR3 is 15 amino acids long. V gave up 4 bases and J gave up 9 bases, with 23 bases separating them. The CDR3 here is CASSPTGGGMMLQYF. The CDR3 nucleotides are TGTGCCAGCAGCCCCACAGGGGGGGGTATGATGTTGCAGTACTTC.

This clone was detected only once. The gene calls are TRBV5-4 and TRBJ2-3; 7 nucleotides match TRBD2. The CDR3 totals 13 residues. Germline assignment: CDR1 SGHNT and CDR2 YYREEE (reference sequence). After removal of 4 bases from V and 2 bases from J, the junction contained 1 base not matched to a gene. DNA for the CDR3: TGTGCCAGCAGCCGGGACTACACAGATACGCAGTATTTT. This sequence encodes CASSRDYTDTQYF.

The rearrangement uses TRBV6-1 and TRBJ2-3; a possible D gene is TRBD1 (6 bases). V lost 5 bases to trimming and J lost 0 bases, with 9 bases between them. The length of the CDR3 is 14 residues. Looked up from germline, CDR1 is MNHNS and CDR2 is SASEGT. DNA of the CDR3: TGTGCCAGCAGTCCGGGACATAGCACAGATACGCAGTATTTT. Translating it yields CASSPGHSTDTQYF.

V and J are TRBV18 and TRBJ1-5, with D possibly being TRBD1 (5 bases). CDR3 length: 17 residues. In germline, CDR1 is KGHSH, CDR2 LQKENI. Trimming took 6 bases from V and 4 from J, leaving 22 bases between them. The CDR3 sequence is CASSSGLGGGRNQPQHF. The CDR3 nucleotides are TGTGCCAGCTCCTCCGGTTTAGGCGGGGGTCGTAATCAGCCCCAGCATTTT.

This clone was observed a single time. The chain employs TRBV7-6 and TRBJ1-1, with 11 nucleotides matching TRBD1. V shed 5 bases, J shed 5 bases, and the junction held 16 bases outside the gene matches. Germline CDR1 is SGHVS and CDR2 is FNYEAQ. This CDR3 comprises 18 residues. CDR3 DNA: TGTGCCAGCAGCCAAAGGACAGGGGGCGCCAAGGGATGGACTGAAGCTTTCTTT. Protein product: CASSQRTGGAKGWTEAFF.

The chain has TRBV5-1 and TRBJ2-7; D tentatively fits TRBD1 or TRBD2 (6 bases each). The germline V and J ends were trimmed by 6 bases and 3 bases, with 19 bases remaining between them. This CDR3 has 15 residues. Per the germline V gene, CDR1 is SGHRS and CDR2 is YFSETQ. The CDR3: CASKPTLGGRYEQYF. For the CDR3, the DNA is TGCGCCAGCAAGCCGACCCTGGGGGGCCGCTACGAGCAGTACTTC.

V is TRBV18 and J is TRBJ2-7; the D gene is possibly TRBD1 (6 bases). V was trimmed by 0 bases and J by 8 bases, leaving 17 bases between them. The CDR3 loop spans 15 amino acids. Per the germline V gene, CDR1 is KGHSH and CDR2 is LQKENI. Written as DNA, the CDR3 is TGTGCCAGCTCACCACCGGGACACGGCGATTTGAAGCAGTACTTC. Translating gives CASSPPGHGDLKQYF.

The V gene is TRBV30, the J gene TRBJ2-2; tentative D call: TRBD1 (6 bases). Trimming cost V 5 bases and J 4 bases, with 20 bases left between them. Germline CDR1 GTSNPN, CDR2 SVGIG (reference sequence). CDR3 length: 16 residues. The CDR3 nucleotides read TGTGCCTGGCGTCAGTTTCGGGACACTTTCACCGGGGAGCTGTTTTTT. Its translation: CAWRQFRDTFTGELFF.

This clone was seen only once. The chain carries TRBV6-1 and TRBJ1-1; D is undetermined. Trimming took off 4 bases at V and 3 bases at J, with 9 bases between the two ends. The CDR3 spans 13 residues. Germline-derived CDR1 and CDR2 are MNHNS and SASEGT. CDR3 nucleotide sequence: TGTGCCAGCAGTGCTACGACCGACACTGAAGCTTTCTTT. Protein product: CASSATTDTEAFF.

This sequence joins TRBV6-1 and TRBJ2-1; D remains unclear. The CDR3 is 14 amino acids. The germline CDR1 and CDR2 sequences are MNHNS and SASEGT. Trimming removed 1 base at V and 15 bases at J, with 19 bases between. CDR3 sequence: CASSEEHFIPRAFF. The CDR3 bases are TGTGCCAGCAGTGAAGAGCACTTCATACCCCGGGCGTTCTTC.

This clone turned up a few times. The chain combines TRBV5-5 with TRBJ1-1, with TRBD1 identical over 9 bases. The CDR3 runs 16 residues. CDR1 and CDR2 from the germline V gene are SGHKS and YYEKEE (reference sequence). Trimming took 0 bases from V and 2 from J; bases not matched to a gene: 5. The CDR3 is CASSLAGTGLNTEAFF. DNA for the CDR3: TGTGCCAGCAGCTTGGCCGGGACAGGGCTAAACACTGAAGCTTTCTTT.

CDR3 amino acids: CASSRMDRNTGELFF. The CDR3 DNA is TGTGCCAGCAGCCGCATGGACAGAAACACCGGGGAGCTGTTTTTT. The chain has TRBV11-1 and TRBJ2-2; D is perhaps TRBD1 (6 bases). Germline CDR1 and CDR2: SGHAT and FQDESV (reference sequence). The CDR3 runs 15 residues. V was trimmed by 5 bases and J by 2 bases, leaving 12 bases between them.

This clone has just a few counts. This CDR3 reads CAAVEGGTNTEAFF. In nucleotides, the CDR3 is TGTGCCGCAGTCGAGGGGGGGACGAACACTGAAGCTTTCTTT. This sequence joins TRBV7-9 and TRBJ1-1, with D possibly TRBD1 on 6 matching bases. The V gene lost 11 bases and the J gene lost 1 base, with 17 bases spanning the gap. The CDR3 is 14 amino acids. Germline loops: CDR1 SEHNR, CDR2 FQNEAQ (reference sequence). The whole variable domain, remainder taken from reference TRBV7-9 and TRBJ1-1, is DTGVSQNPRHKITKRGQNVTFRCDPISEHNRLYWYRQTLGQGPEFLTYFQNEAQLEKSRLLSDRFSAERPKGSFSTLEIQRTEQGDSAMYLCAAVEGGTNTEAFFGQGTRLTVV.